This T cell receptor (beta chain) was recorded in a study of CD8+ T cells in alopecia areata. The overall study: Tofacitinib was given for 6 to 18 months, then stopped for 6 months.

Findings and caveats of the study: As there was one nonresponder, how baseline CD8+ expansion relates to response remains uncertain.

This sample's treatment: oral pan-JAK inhibitor, 5-10 mg twice daily. The germline V gene has CDR1 SEHNR and CDR2 FQNEAQ (reference sequence). V was pared by 3 bases and J by 12 bases, with 12 bases between. The CDR3 extends over 12 amino acids. This clone was observed a handful of times. Its antigen is unidentified. As the sequencing template, cDNA was produced by extracting RNA and reverse transcribing it. Data came from immunoSEQ multiplex PCR; TCRdb stores just in-frame clones and leaves some out. Counted here are under 150,000 clones, roughly 82% occurring once; the ten biggest clones make up just under 25%.

The specimen comprised CD8+ T cells sorted from blood, sampled at week 4, from a patient treated with tofacitinib. The source of this sequence is a human donor with alopecia areata. The gene calls are TRBV7-9 and TRBJ2-1; D is undetermined. The CDR3 region is CASSFSEKLQFF. The CDR3 DNA follows: TGTGCCAGCAGCTTTTCGGAGAAGTTGCAGTTCTTC.